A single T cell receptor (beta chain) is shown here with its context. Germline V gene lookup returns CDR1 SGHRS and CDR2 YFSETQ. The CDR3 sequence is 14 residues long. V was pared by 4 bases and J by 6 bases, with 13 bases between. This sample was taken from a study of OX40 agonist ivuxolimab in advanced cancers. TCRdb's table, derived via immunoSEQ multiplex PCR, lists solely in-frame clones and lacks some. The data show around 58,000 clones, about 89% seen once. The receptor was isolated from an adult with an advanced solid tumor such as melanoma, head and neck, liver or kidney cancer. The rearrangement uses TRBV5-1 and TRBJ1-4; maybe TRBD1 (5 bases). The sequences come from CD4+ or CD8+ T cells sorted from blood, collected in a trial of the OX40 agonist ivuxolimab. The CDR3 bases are TGCGCCAGCAGCAGCCCGGGGGGAGATGAAAAACTGTTTTTT. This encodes CASSSPGGDEKLFF.